This is a list of T cell receptor beta chains from one sample in a study of T cell responses to AZD1222 COVID-19 vaccine. Sequencing was performed with immunoSEQ multiplex PCR; in TCRdb, only in-frame clones are kept and a portion is missing. The table has more than 95,000 clones, around 88% seen once. The material was peripheral blood, obtained on day 0 of MenACWY control vaccination. These receptors were taken from an adult in good health. Each CDR3 is given with its conserved first and last residue. Each record gives: V gene, J gene, clone size, D gene, CDR3 protein, CDR3 DNA. A D gene is named only where the DNA matches it firmly. The size field is filled for only some rows; it gives once, few, many or a size class.

TRBV3-1/TRBV3-2,TRBJ1-1,.,.,CASSQDLQGNTEAFF,TGTGCCAGCAGCCAAGATCTCCAGGGGAACACTGAAGCTTTCTTT
TRBV9,TRBJ1-6,.,.,CASSVAPVPGNSPLHF,TGTGCCAGCAGCGTAGCTCCAGTCCCGGGAAATTCACCCCTCCACTTT
TRBV9,TRBJ2-1,.,TRBD2,CASSVSAGGAEQFF,TGTGCCAGCAGCGTTTCGGCGGGAGGGGCTGAGCAGTTCTTC
TRBV13,TRBJ1-3,few,.,CASSLLGGTGNTIYF,TGTGCCAGCAGCTTATTAGGGGGGACTGGAAACACCATATATTTT
TRBV7-2,TRBJ1-5,few,.,CASSLKTSNQPQHF,TGTGCCAGCAGCTTAAAGACGAGCAATCAGCCCCAGCATTTT
TRBV28,TRBJ1-2,.,.,CASSLIGADYGYTF,TGTGCCAGCAGTTTGATAGGGGCGGACTATGGCTACACCTTC
TRBV7-9,TRBJ2-7,few,.,CASSLGLGLSYEQYF,TGTGCCAGCAGCTTAGGTCTCGGCCTCTCCTACGAGCAGTACTTC
TRBV9,TRBJ2-1,.,TRBD2,CASSVDTSGRDEQFF,TGTGCCAGCAGCGTAGATACTAGCGGGAGGGATGAGCAGTTCTTC
TRBV5-1,TRBJ1-1,.,.,CASSLQDTEAFF,TGCGCCAGCAGCTTACAAGACACTGAAGCTTTCTTT
TRBV19,TRBJ1-1,few,TRBD1,CASSVYYSQGSEAFF,TGTGCCAGTAGTGTATATTATTCACAGGGGAGTGAAGCTTTCTTT
TRBV11-3,TRBJ2-7,.,.,CASSLGDLPYEQYF,TGTGCCAGCAGCTTAGGGGACTTGCCCTACGAGCAGTACTTC
TRBV7-8,TRBJ1-2,.,TRBD1,CASSLAGQGALNYGYTF,TGTGCCAGCAGCTTAGCGGGACAGGGGGCCCTTAACTATGGCTACACCTTC
TRBV3-1/TRBV3-2,TRBJ2-1,.,.,CASSPGYNEQFF,TGTGCCAGCAGCCCAGGCTACAATGAGCAGTTCTTC
TRBV27,TRBJ1-2,.,.,CASSVDRLYGYTF,TGTGCCAGCAGCGTCGACAGGCTGTATGGCTACACCTTC
TRBV3-1/TRBV3-2,TRBJ2-1,once,TRBD1,CASSQVGTAYNEQFF,TGTGCCAGCAGCCAAGTTGGGACAGCCTACAATGAGCAGTTCTTC
TRBV29-1,TRBJ2-2,.,.,CSVAVSGATGELFF,TGCAGCGTTGCGGTCTCAGGGGCCACCGGGGAGCTGTTTTTT
TRBV7-2,TRBJ2-5,.,.,CASSLVSGETQYF,TGTGCCAGCAGCTTAGTTTCCGGGGAGACCCAGTACTTC
TRBV29-1,TRBJ1-4,.,.,CSVEGEKKLFF,TGCAGCGTTGAAGGGGAAAAAAAACTGTTTTTT
TRBV19,TRBJ1-2,.,.,CASTPGQTNYGYTF,TGTGCCAGTACCCCGGGACAAACTAACTATGGCTACACCTTC
TRBV10-3,TRBJ2-2,.,TRBD2,CAIRGRAGDTGELFF,TGTGCCATCAGAGGGAGGGCCGGGGACACCGGGGAGCTGTTTTTT
TRBV27,TRBJ2-1,.,.,CASRDLTSSYNEQFF,TGTGCCAGCAGGGATTTGACGAGCTCCTACAATGAGCAGTTCTTC
TRBV19,TRBJ1-1,.,.,CASSPAGLVEAFF,TGTGCCAGTAGTCCCGCCGGGTTGGTTGAAGCTTTCTTT
TRBV28,TRBJ1-2,.,.,CASSAGTSTGYTF,TGTGCCAGCAGTGCGGGGACCTCAACTGGCTACACCTTC
TRBV19,TRBJ1-1,.,.,CASSTSQLTEAFF,TGTGCCAGTAGTACCTCACAACTCACTGAAGCTTTCTTT
TRBV7-9,TRBJ1-2,.,.,CASSLELREAGGYTF,TGTGCCAGCAGCTTGGAGCTTCGGGAAGCGGGTGGCTACACCTTC
TRBV5-4,TRBJ1-1,once,.,CASTRGEEAEAFF,TGTGCCAGCACCCGTGGGGAGGAGGCTGAAGCTTTCTTT
TRBV5-1,TRBJ1-6,.,.,CASRGGDSPLHF,TGCGCCAGCAGGGGCGGGGATTCACCCCTCCACTTT
TRBV2,TRBJ1-4,.,TRBD1,CASKQTGSGEKLFF,TGTGCCAGCAAGCAGACAGGGTCGGGTGAAAAACTGTTTTTT
TRBV30,TRBJ1-5,once,TRBD1,CAWSAGQGNQPQHF,TGTGCCTGGAGCGCCGGACAGGGTAATCAGCCCCAGCATTTT
TRBV27,TRBJ2-7,.,.,CASSSPGLQNYEQYF,TGTGCCAGCAGTTCCCCCGGACTGCAGAACTACGAGCAGTACTTC
TRBV9,TRBJ1-6,.,.,CASTLGESYNSPLHF,TGTGCCAGCACCCTGGGAGAATCCTATAATTCACCCCTCCACTTT
TRBV10-3,TRBJ1-5,few,.,CAISEARDNQPQHF,TGTGCCATCAGTGAGGCGCGGGATAATCAGCCCCAGCATTTT
TRBV27,TRBJ2-5,.,.,CATKGIRETQYF,TGTGCCACCAAGGGGATCCGTGAGACCCAGTACTTC
TRBV6-1,TRBJ1-2,.,.,CASSEVPQTRTHYGYTF,TGTGCCAGCAGTGAAGTCCCCCAAACCAGGACCCACTATGGCTACACCTTC
TRBV6-5,TRBJ2-1,.,.,CASSYEAATYNEQFF,TGTGCCAGCAGTTACGAGGCAGCCACCTACAATGAGCAGTTCTTC
TRBV5-3,TRBJ1-5,.,TRBD1,CARSVDGTVFNQPQHF,TGTGCCAGAAGCGTGGACGGGACAGTCTTCAATCAGCCCCAGCATTTT